The 25 T cell receptor beta chains below all came from one sample that was sequenced in a study of T cells after yellow fever vaccination. TCRdb called the 5' RACE reads again in MiXCR, with one record for every CDR3 protein. The sample consists of under 400,000 distinct CDR3 sequences, 9.5% to 15% of them appearing once. The sequenced sample was CD4+ T cells sorted from PBMCs, obtained 15 days after the yellow fever booster vaccination. These receptors originate from a man in his late teens or twenties who received the YFV17D yellow fever vaccine.

The rearrangement joins TRBV2 to TRBJ2-7; the match to TRBD2 covers 12 bases. The CDR3 consists of 16 residues. With 0 bases clipped from V and 4 bases from J, the junction kept 4 bases outside the gene matches. Germline CDR1 and CDR2: SNHLY and FYNNEI. The DNA of the CDR3 is TGTGCCAGCAGTGAAGCTCCGCTAGCGGGGGGGTACGAGCAGTACGTC. Translation: CASSEAPLAGGYEQYV.

The chain couples TRBV4-2 to TRBJ2-7; the D gene is possibly TRBD1 (7 bases). Looked up from germline, CDR1 is LGHNA and CDR2 is YNFKEQ. This CDR3 has 13 residues. Trimming stripped 0 bases from V and 6 bases from J, with 9 bases between. CDR3 nucleotide sequence: TGTGCCAGCAGCCAAGATCAGGGGGGCGAGCAGTACGTC. Protein: CASSQDQGGEQYV.

This chain links TRBV4-3 with TRBJ2-3; D is possibly TRBD1 or TRBD2 (5 bases each). The CDR3 length is 15 residues. Trimming took off 0 bases at V and 4 bases at J, with 11 bases between the two ends. Germline loops: CDR1 LGHNA, CDR2 YSLEER. For the CDR3, the DNA is TGCGCCAGCAGCCAAGATCTTCGGGGCGCAGATACGCAGTATTTT. It translates to CASSQDLRGADTQYF.

This clonotype was counted at least ten times. The chain's CDR3 is CASRETGIYEQYF. In DNA form, the CDR3 reads TGTGCCAGCAGAGAGACAGGGATCTACGAGCAGTACTTC. This sequence joins TRBV6-6 and TRBJ2-7; 7 bases are shared with TRBD1. The CDR3 loop spans 13 amino acids. Trimming at V came to 6 bases and at J to 3 bases, leaving 5 bases not matched to a gene. The V gene's germline CDR1 is MNHNY and CDR2 SVGAGI (reference sequence).

The chain has TRBV7-2 and TRBJ2-3, with 9 bases that match TRBD2. The germline V gene has CDR1 SGHTA and CDR2 FQGNSA. V lost 2 bases, J lost 2 bases, and 8 bases stayed unmatched. This CDR3 has 17 residues. The CDR3 DNA follows: TGTGCCAGCAGCTTACTATTCAGCGGGGGGATCACAGATACGCAGTATTTT. Translating it yields CASSLLFSGGITDTQYF.

A word on this clonotype: At one end, the junction sequence differs from germline, possibly due to a read error. The chain carries TRBV7-7 and TRBJ1-5; D remains ambiguous. The germline V gene has CDR1 SSHAT and CDR2 FNYEAQ (reference sequence). The CDR3 has 16 amino acids. The CDR3 DNA sequence: TGTGCTAGCAGCTTAGCGCGCAAACTAAACAATCAGCCCCAGCATTTT. This gives the protein CASSLARKLNNQPQHF.

The rearrangement uses TRBV7-3 and TRBJ2-1; D is possibly TRBD1 or TRBD2 (5 bases each). This CDR3 region has 15 residues. V was shortened by 1 base and J by 6 bases, with 13 bases between the two germline ends. Germline CDR1 SGHTA, CDR2 FQGTGA. Here the CDR3 DNA reads TGTGCCAGCAGCTTAAGTCGGGACGGGGTCAATGAGCAGTTCTTC. This sequence encodes CASSLSRDGVNEQFF.

This clonotype has only a few counts. The chain carries TRBV5-1 and TRBJ2-5; possibly TRBD1 for D (5 bases). Germline V gene sequence: CDR1 SGHRS, CDR2 YFSETQ. The CDR3 spans 13 residues. With 4 bases removed from V and 5 bases from J, the gap between germline ends came to 12 bases. CDR3 loop: CASSGRWGETQYF. CDR3 sequence (DNA): TGCGCCAGCAGCGGCAGATGGGGCGAGACCCAGTACTTC.

This clonotype was seen more than once but under ten times. The chain uses TRBV4-1 and TRBJ2-4, with D unresolved. The CDR3 contains 17 residues. Trimming removed 0 bases at V and 9 bases at J, with 21 bases between. Germline assignment: CDR1 MGHRA and CDR2 YSYEKL. The CDR3 sequence: CASSQEFRVRMSGIQYF. The CDR3 DNA follows: TGCGCCAGCAGCCAAGAGTTTCGGGTTCGGATGTCGGGCATTCAGTACTTC.

V is TRBV5-4 and J is TRBJ2-1; D might be TRBD2 (6 bases). Per germline, CDR1 SGHNT and CDR2 YYREEE (reference sequence). The CDR3 is made up of 15 amino acids. V shed 2 bases and J shed 7 bases, with 16 bases lying between them. The CDR3 DNA follows: TGTGCCAGCAGCTTTGATACGGGAGTGGGGAATGAGCAGTTCTTC. This gives the protein CASSFDTGVGNEQFF.

This clonotype came up a few times. The V gene is TRBV28, the J gene TRBJ1-2, with 7 bases aligning to TRBD1. Germline CDR1 and CDR2: MDHEN and SYDVKM. V gave up 6 bases and J gave up 4 bases; unmatched junction bases: 8. This CDR3 has 14 residues. The CDR3 loop reads CASRGDRVVYGYTF. CDR3 nucleotides: TGTGCCAGCAGAGGAGACAGGGTGGTCTATGGCTACACCTTC.

V usage is TRBV4-2 and J usage is TRBJ1-5, with TRBD1 identical over 8 bases. After removal of 1 base from V and 8 bases from J, the junction contained 13 bases not matched to a gene. Germline-derived CDR1 and CDR2 are LGHNA and YNFKEQ. The CDR3 contains 17 residues. The CDR3 DNA follows: TGTGCCAGCAGCCAAGGATCCAGGGGGCCGGTCTCTGAGCCCCAGCATTTT. Its protein product is CASSQGSRGPVSEPQHF.

In its sample, this clonotype was seen a few times. The chain uses TRBV20-1 and TRBJ1-1; D is ambiguous. Trimming removed 7 bases at V and 0 bases at J, with 12 bases between. The CDR3 totals 13 residues. Germline V CDR1 and CDR2: DFQATT, SNEGSKA (reference sequence). The CDR3 coding sequence is TGCAGTGAGCTGGGCCCCATGAACACTGAAGCTTTCTTT. The encoded protein is CSELGPMNTEAFF.

The V call is TRBV7-2, the J call TRBJ2-7; TRBD2 aligns across 10 bases. This CDR3 has 15 amino acids. Germline CDR1 and CDR2: SGHTA and FQGNSA. The J segment lost 0 bases and the V segment lost 5 bases, leaving 4 bases of the junction unmatched. CDR3: CASSPRLAGSYEQYF. The DNA of the CDR3 is TGTGCCAGCAGCCCCCGACTAGCGGGCTCCTACGAGCAGTACTTC.

The chain joins TRBV18 to TRBJ1-1; TRBD1 matches at 9 bases. Losses at the gene ends were 3 bases for V and 4 bases for J; bases not matched to a gene: 9. The CDR3 contains 16 residues. CDR1 KGHSH and CDR2 LQKENI come from the germline V gene. DNA of the CDR3: TGTGCCAGCTCACCTCGGACAGGGGCGAGTGGCACTGAAGCTTTCTTT. Translation: CASSPRTGASGTEAFF.

This clonotype was recorded many times. V usage is TRBV5-1 and J usage is TRBJ2-1; no clear D gene. The CDR3 extends over 11 amino acids. Germline V gene data show CDR1 as SGHRS and CDR2 as YFSETQ. The V gene lost 0 bases and the J gene lost 10 bases, with 5 bases spanning the gap. The CDR3 nucleotides are TGCGCCAGCAGCTTGGAACAGGAGCAGTTCTTC. The encoded protein is CASSLEQEQFF.

The chain employs TRBV10-3 and TRBJ1-5; D is perhaps TRBD1 (5 bases). The germline V gene has CDR1 ENHRY and CDR2 SYGVKD. V dropped 4 bases and J dropped 5 bases, with 15 bases sitting between them. This CDR3 contains 15 residues. The CDR3 coding sequence is TGTGCCATCAGTGGTGGGGGAGGGCAGGATCAGCCCCAGCATTTT. Translation gives CAISGGGGQDQPQHF.

This chain links TRBV5-8 with TRBJ2-3; 9 bases agree with TRBD2. CDR1 is SGHTS and CDR2 is YDEGEE in the germline V gene. J gave up 2 bases and V 5 bases, and 3 bases lay outside the gene matches. The CDR3 consists of 14 residues. As DNA, the CDR3 is TGTGCCAGCAGATTAGCGGGGGACACAGATACGCAGTATTTT. It codes for CASRLAGDTDTQYF.

J is TRBJ2-3 and V is TRBV2; tentative D call: TRBD1 (5 bases). V lost 8 bases, J lost 4 bases, and 13 bases lay in between. The CDR3 consists of 13 residues. Per germline, CDR1 SNHLY and CDR2 FYNNEI. The CDR3 protein is CASSEPGPDTQYF. In DNA, the CDR3 is TGTGCCAGCTCGGAGCCAGGGCCAGATACGCAGTATTTT.

CDR3 sequence: CASSVARVNPTDTQYF. In DNA, the CDR3 is TGTGCCAGCAGCGTAGCAAGAGTGAACCCCACAGATACGCAGTATTTT. The chain links TRBV9 to TRBJ2-3; D remains ambiguous. Germline V CDR1 and CDR2: SGDLS, YYNGEE. This CDR3 spans 16 amino acids. Trimming took off 0 bases at V and 2 bases at J, with 13 bases between the two ends.

This clonotype was seen many times. V and J are TRBV5-1 and TRBJ2-3; 8 nucleotides line up with TRBD1. The CDR3 has 14 residues. CDR1 and CDR2 from the germline V gene are SGHRS and YFSETQ. V dropped 3 bases and J dropped 5; count of bases not matched to a gene: 5. The CDR3 DNA reads as TGCGCCAGCAGCTCAGGGGGCTCCGGAGATACGCAGTATTTT. It yields the protein CASSSGGSGDTQYF.

CDR3 sequence (DNA): TGTGCCAGCAGCTATAGAGAGACCGGGGAGCTGTTTTTT. Protein product: CASSYRETGELFF. This rearrangement joins TRBV7-2 to TRBJ2-2; D gene unclear. The CDR3 runs 13 residues. Germline-derived CDR1 and CDR2 are SGHTA and FQGNSA. With 4 bases removed from V and 5 bases from J, the gap between germline ends came to 8 bases.

The chain joins TRBV3-1 to TRBJ1-6, with 7 bases fitting TRBD1. V lost 3 bases to trimming and J lost 6 bases; unmatched junction nucleotides: 8. This CDR3 has 16 amino acids. In germline, CDR1 is LGHDT, CDR2 YNNKEL (reference sequence). CDR3 DNA: TGTGCCAGCAGCCAGGACTTGGGACAGTTTAATTCACCCCTCCACTTT. This gives the protein CASSQDLGQFNSPLHF.

This clonotype appeared a few times. The V call is TRBV12-3 or TRBV12-4, the J call TRBJ2-7, with D unresolved. V was clipped by 1 base and J by 0 bases, with 13 bases between them. This CDR3 comprises 16 residues. CDR3 in DNA: TGTGCCAGCAGTTTAGGAGTGAACCCGAGCTCCTACGAGCAGTACGTC. Encoded protein: CASSLGVNPSSYEQYV.

This clonotype was detected only a few times. This chain connects TRBV6-4 to TRBJ2-1, with 9 positions matching TRBD2. The germline V gene encodes CDR1 MRHNA and CDR2 SNTAGT. With 3 bases clipped from V and 6 bases from J, the junction kept 9 bases outside the gene matches. This CDR3 comprises 16 residues. CDR3 sequence: CASSERVGGGANEQFF. CDR3 coding DNA: TGTGCCAGCAGTGAACGTGTTGGCGGGGGGGCCAATGAGCAGTTCTTC.